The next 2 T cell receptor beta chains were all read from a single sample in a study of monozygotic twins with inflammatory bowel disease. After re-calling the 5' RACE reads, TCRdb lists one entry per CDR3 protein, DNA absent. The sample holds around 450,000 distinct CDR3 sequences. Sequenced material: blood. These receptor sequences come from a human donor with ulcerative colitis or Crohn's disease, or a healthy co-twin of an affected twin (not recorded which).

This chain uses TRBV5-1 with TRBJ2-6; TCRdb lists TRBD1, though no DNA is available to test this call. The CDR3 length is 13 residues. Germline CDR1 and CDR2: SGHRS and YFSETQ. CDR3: CASSFPGSNVLTF.

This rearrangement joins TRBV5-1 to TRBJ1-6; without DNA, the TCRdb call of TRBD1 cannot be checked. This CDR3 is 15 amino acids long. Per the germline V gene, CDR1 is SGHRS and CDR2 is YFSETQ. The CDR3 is CASRELTGDNSPLHF.